A single sample is the source of the 27 T cell receptor beta chains below, sequenced in a study of cytotoxic CD8 clonotypes in ibrutinib-treated CLL. This table comes from immunoSEQ multiplex PCR, and its TCRdb copy is limited to in-frame clones, with some not included. The table includes 150,000 to 250,000 clones, 72% detected once. The sample in question was PBMCs, obtained after 24 months of ibrutinib treatment. Receptor source: a human donor with chronic lymphocytic leukemia.

The chain couples TRBV18 to TRBJ2-2; D call uncertain. The V gene's germline CDR1 is KGHSH and CDR2 LQKENI. The CDR3 is 13 amino acids. V was trimmed by 5 bases and J by 8 bases, leaving 12 bases between them. CDR3 region: CASSNTVAGELFF. The CDR3 DNA reads as TGTGCCAGCTCAAACACTGTGGCTGGGGAGCTGTTTTTT.

The rearrangement links TRBV7-2 to TRBJ2-7; 8 bases agree with TRBD2. Germline values: CDR1 SGHTA, CDR2 FQGNSA. With V trimmed by 5 bases and J by 3 bases, 12 bases remained unmatched. The CDR3 runs 16 residues. The CDR3 spells CASSESGSRPLYEQYF. In DNA form, the CDR3 reads TGTGCCAGCAGCGAGAGCGGGAGTCGTCCCCTCTACGAGCAGTACTTC. The variable domain in full, with the rest retrieved from reference TRBV7-2 and TRBJ2-7, is GAGVSQSPSNKVTEKGKDVELRCDPISGHTALYWYRQSLGQGLEFLIYFQGNSAPDKSGLPSDRFSAERTGGSVSTLTIQRTQQEDSAVYLCASSESGSRPLYEQYFGPGTRLTVT.

This clone was observed a few times. This chain joins TRBV4-1 and TRBJ2-2; possible D gene TRBD2, 5 bases. V was cut by 0 bases and J by 5 bases, with 19 bases left in between. Germline V gene data show CDR1 as MGHRA and CDR2 as YSYEKL. This CDR3 comprises 18 residues. CDR3 protein: CASSQEWYGDRRTGELFF. CDR3 nucleotide sequence: TGCGCCAGCAGCCAAGAGTGGTACGGGGATCGGCGGACCGGGGAGCTGTTTTTT.

V is TRBV4-3 and J is TRBJ1-5; D unresolved. This CDR3 comprises 14 residues. Germline V CDR1 and CDR2: LGHNA, YSLEER. Trimming removed 0 bases at V and 2 bases at J, with 5 bases between. The CDR3: CASSQDSGNQPQHF. The DNA for the CDR3 is TGCGCCAGCAGCCAAGATTCGGGCAATCAGCCCCAGCATTTT.

The chain recombines TRBV28 with TRBJ2-7; TRBD2 matches at 10 bases. The germline gives CDR1 MDHEN, CDR2 SYDVKM. The J segment lost 7 bases and the V segment lost 2 bases, leaving 8 bases of the junction unmatched. The CDR3 runs to 15 residues. CDR3 sequence reads: CASSLGLAGAFEQYF. CDR3 in DNA: TGTGCCAGCAGTTTAGGGCTAGCGGGAGCGTTTGAGCAGTACTTC. Together with reference TRBV28 and TRBJ2-7, the CDR3 gives the full variable domain: DVKVTQSSRYLVKRTGEKVFLECVQDMDHENMFWYRQDPGLGLRLIYFSYDVKMKEKGDIPEGYSVSREKKERFSLILESASTNQTSMYLCASSLGLAGAFEQYFGPGTRLTVT.

This chain joins TRBV28 and TRBJ2-5, with a tentative D call TRBD1 (5 bases). CDR1 MDHEN and CDR2 SYDVKM come from the germline V gene. The CDR3 runs 14 residues. The germline V and J ends were trimmed by 6 bases and 5 bases, with 16 bases remaining between them. CDR3 sequence reads: CASSPVRVGETQYF. For the CDR3, the DNA is TGTGCCAGCAGCCCTGTCAGGGTTGGGGAGACCCAGTACTTC.

The chain has TRBV7-6 and TRBJ2-5; 9 nucleotides align to TRBD2. Trimming removed 4 bases from V and 5 bases from J; junction bases left unmatched: 14. CDR1 and CDR2 from the germline V gene are SGHVS and FNYEAQ. The CDR3 has 17 residues. CDR3 nucleotide sequence: TGTGCCAGCAGCTCCGCGGGGACTAGCCCCAGGATGGAGACCCAGTACTTC. It translates to CASSSAGTSPRMETQYF.

V gene TRBV25-1 combines with J gene TRBJ2-1; either TRBD1 or TRBD2 may fit D (5 bases each). There are 15 residues in the CDR3. Looked up from germline, CDR1 is MGHDK and CDR2 is SYGVNS. Trimming stripped 2 bases from V and 7 bases from J, with 15 bases between. DNA for the CDR3: TGTGCCAGCAGTGAAGGGGACCCTACCATGAATGAGCAGTTCTTC. It specifies CASSEGDPTMNEQFF.

As regards this clone: This sample also contains other DNA sequences that code for the same CDR3. The V call is TRBV27, the J call TRBJ2-2; D unclear. The CDR3 has 11 amino acids. Germline loops: CDR1 MNHEY, CDR2 SMNVEV (reference sequence). Between the trimmed V and J ends, which lost 5 bases and 4 bases, there was a span of 2 bases. As DNA, the CDR3 is TGTGCCAGCAGTAGCACCGGGGAGCTGTTTTTT. Protein product: CASSSTGELFF.

The J gene is TRBJ2-2, the V gene TRBV29-1; the match to TRBD2 covers 12 bases. The CDR3 loop spans 15 amino acids. Trimming cost V 7 bases and J 1 base; bases outside gene matches: 4. Germline V gene lookup returns CDR1 SQVTM and CDR2 ANQGSEA. This CDR3 reads CSATSGRGNTGELFF. The CDR3 bases are TGCAGCGCGACTAGCGGGAGAGGGAACACCGGGGAGCTGTTTTTT.

In its sample, this clone ranks as medium-sized (0.01 to 0.1%). V gene TRBV30 combines with J gene TRBJ1-2, with 11 positions matching TRBD1. The CDR3 is 16 residues long. Germline CDR1 is GTSNPN and CDR2 is SVGIG (reference sequence). V dropped 0 bases and J dropped 4; count of bases not matched to a gene: 7. The CDR3 bases are TGTGCCTGGAGTGTACAGCGGACAGGGGGCATCTATGGCTACACCTTC. Amino acid sequence: CAWSVQRTGGIYGYTF.

This clone has only one observation. The chain combines TRBV5-8 with TRBJ2-7; TRBD2 agrees at 9 bases. The length of the CDR3 is 14 residues. After removal of 2 bases from V and 7 bases from J, the junction contained 7 bases not matched to a gene. The germline gives CDR1 SGHTS, CDR2 YDEGEE. The CDR3 DNA reads as TGTGCCAGCAGCTTATCTACTAGCGGGTGGGAGCAGTACTTC. This encodes CASSLSTSGWEQYF.

This chain joins TRBV6-5 and TRBJ2-1; D is undetermined. The CDR3 has 14 amino acids. The V gene's germline CDR1 is MNHEY and CDR2 SVGAGI. Trimming shortened V by 8 bases and J by 1 base, and 12 bases separated the two germline ends. In nucleotides, the CDR3 is TGTGCCAGCCGGCTCGCGGATTCCTACAATGAGCAGTTCTTC. It codes for CASRLADSYNEQFF.

This clone appeared a few times. The rearrangement uses TRBV6-1 and TRBJ1-4; D not resolved. V lost 4 bases and J lost 15, with 3 bases in between. The CDR3 extends over 8 amino acids. Germline CDR1 is MNHNS and CDR2 is SASEGT. The CDR3 region is CASSAVFF. The CDR3 region has the DNA TGTGCCAGCAGTGCGGTGTTTTTT.

This clone showed up just once. The chain joins TRBV23-1 to TRBJ2-6; a possible D gene is TRBD1 (6 bases). TRBV23-1 is assigned to the ORF class and has an uncertain function. CDR3 length: 16 amino acids. Trimming took off 0 bases at V and 1 base at J, with 7 bases between the two ends. CDR3 in amino acids: CASSQSRGSGANVLTF. For the CDR3, the DNA is TGCGCCAGCAGTCAATCGAGGGGGTCTGGGGCCAACGTCCTGACTTTC.

The chain combines TRBV7-3 with TRBJ2-5, with a weak D call TRBD2 (7 bases). Germline V gene lookup returns CDR1 SGHTA and CDR2 FQGTGA. CDR3 length: 14 amino acids. V lost 5 bases to trimming and J lost 5 bases, with 15 bases between them. The CDR3 DNA reads as TGTGCCAGCAGCATAAACAGGGAGGGGGAGACCCAGTACTTC. It yields the protein CASSINREGETQYF. The full variable domain, rest sourced from reference TRBV7-3 and TRBJ2-5, is GAGVSQTPSNKVTEKGKYVELRCDPISGHTALYWYRQSLGQGPEFLIYFQGTGAADDSGLPNDRFFAVRPEGSVSTLKIQRTERGDSAVYLCASSINREGETQYFGPGTRLLVL.

The chain combines TRBV15 with TRBJ2-3, with TRBD2 matching over 9 bases. CDR1 LNHNV and CDR2 YYDKDF come from the germline V gene (reference sequence). The CDR3 covers 16 residues. The V segment lost 1 base and the J segment 5 bases; nucleotides outside the gene matches: 7. Here the CDR3 reads CATSRGTSASGDTQYF. CDR3 in DNA: TGTGCCACCAGCAGAGGGACTAGCGCCTCGGGAGATACGCAGTATTTT.

V gene TRBV29-1 combines with J gene TRBJ2-5; 7 bases fit TRBD1. The V segment lost 3 bases and the J segment 4 bases; nucleotides outside the gene matches: 11. The germline V gene encodes CDR1 SQVTM and CDR2 ANQGSEA. This CDR3 region has 15 residues. Here the CDR3 DNA reads TGCAGCGTTGAGGCCCTAACAGGGGAACGAGAGACCCAGTACTTC. Its translation is CSVEALTGERETQYF.

This rearrangement joins TRBV6-1 to TRBJ2-7; possibly TRBD1 or TRBD2 for D (6 bases each). V was trimmed by 6 bases and J by 4 bases, leaving 19 bases between them. The CDR3 contains 15 residues. Germline V gives CDR1 MNHNS, CDR2 SASEGT. The CDR3 DNA sequence: TGTGCCAGCAGGCGAGCGGACAGCGCGGGGTACGAGCAGTACTTC. Amino acid sequence: CASRRADSAGYEQYF.

The gene calls are TRBV5-1 and TRBJ2-3; D is perhaps TRBD1 (6 bases). V gave up 4 bases and J gave up 2 bases, with 14 bases separating them. The CDR3 is 15 residues long. CDR1 and CDR2 (germline): SGHRS, YFSETQ. CDR3: CASSLGTPFTDTQYF. The DNA of the CDR3 is TGCGCCAGCAGCCTGGGGACACCTTTCACAGATACGCAGTATTTT.

This sequence joins TRBV7-2 and TRBJ2-7, with D unresolved. This CDR3 has 15 amino acids. The germline CDR1 and CDR2 sequences are SGHTA and FQGNSA. Trimming removed 1 base at V and 1 base at J, with 11 bases between. CDR3 in DNA: TGTGCCAGCAGCTTAGATACCCAAGCATCCTACGAGCAGTACTTC. Protein sequence: CASSLDTQASYEQYF.

A few counts support this clone. V usage is TRBV27 and J usage is TRBJ1-2; maybe TRBD1 (5 bases). In germline, CDR1 is MNHEY, CDR2 SMNVEV (reference sequence). V lost 6 bases and J 2 bases, leaving 16 bases between the germline ends. CDR3 length equals 15 residues. This CDR3 reads CASRSPYRDNYGYTF. In DNA, the CDR3 is TGTGCCAGCAGATCTCCCTACCGGGACAACTATGGCTACACCTTC.

The V gene is TRBV10-3, the J gene TRBJ1-3, with D tentatively TRBD1 (6 bases). V gave up 3 bases and J gave up 0 bases, with 9 bases separating them. Germline CDR1 and CDR2: ENHRY and SYGVKD. The CDR3 is 15 amino acids. This chain's CDR3 is CAISDRGISGNTIYF. The CDR3, as DNA: TGTGCCATCAGTGACAGGGGAATCTCTGGAAACACCATATATTTT.

V usage is TRBV2 and J usage is TRBJ2-1; 9 bases agree with TRBD2. J lost 8 bases, V lost 6 bases, and 20 bases had no gene match. This CDR3 region has 18 residues. Germline V lookup: CDR1 SNHLY, CDR2 FYNNEI. CDR3 sequence reads: CASSGSSPAGGPWDEQFF. The CDR3 DNA follows: TGTGCCAGCAGCGGGTCGAGTCCAGCGGGAGGACCCTGGGATGAGCAGTTCTTC.

J is TRBJ1-2 and V is TRBV4-2; TRBD1 aligns across 8 bases. The V gene end was trimmed by 0 bases and the J gene end by 3 bases; junction bases not matched to a gene: 3. Per germline, CDR1 LGHNA and CDR2 YNFKEQ. CDR3 length: 15 amino acids. Here the CDR3 DNA reads TGTGCCAGCAGCCAAGATCAGGGGGCCCACTATGGCTACACCTTC. Its translation is CASSQDQGAHYGYTF.

This rearrangement joins TRBV9 to TRBJ1-2; no firm D call. Germline V gives CDR1 SGDLS, CDR2 YYNGEE. This CDR3 region has 10 residues. V was clipped by 7 bases and J by 7 bases, with 8 bases between them. CDR3 residues: CASRRVGYTF. The CDR3 DNA reads TGTGCCAGCCGGAGGGTTGGCTACACCTTC.

This chain connects TRBV30 to TRBJ2-3; 10 nucleotides match TRBD2. Germline CDR1 GTSNPN, CDR2 SVGIG (reference sequence). After removal of 0 bases from V and 6 bases from J, the junction contained 12 bases not matched to a gene. The CDR3 loop spans 17 amino acids. The CDR3 DNA sequence: TGTGCCTGGAGTGTACCCCAGGGTCTAGCGGGAGCTGATACGCAGTATTTT. Protein sequence: CAWSVPQGLAGADTQYF.